The 5 T cell receptor beta chains below were found in one sample sequenced in a study of blood T cells in healthy people across ages. Using a J-beta primer mix together with a sample-barcoded 5' primer, a second PCR was run for 7 to 11 cycles. A single record per CDR3 protein comes from TCRdb applying MiXCR to the 5' RACE reads. The profile shows fewer than 950,000 distinct CDR3 sequences, under 40% of them singletons. Sequenced input: blood. The receptors shown here come from a young man in good health.

The table lists this clonotype with a count of one. The CDR3 DNA reads TGTGCCAGCAGCGCCTGGGACACCGATCAGCCCCAGCATTTT. Residues: CASSAWDTDQPQHF. The genes are TRBV9 and TRBJ1-5; D possibly corresponds to TRBD1 (6 bases). Between the trimmed V and J ends, which lost 3 bases and 5 bases, there was a span of 12 bases. Germline V gene data show CDR1 as SGDLS and CDR2 as YYNGEE. The CDR3 covers 14 residues.

To note about this clonotype: A much more abundant neighbour one base away suggests this may be a read error. The CDR3 here is CTTSRDMRIGETQYF. DNA of the CDR3: TGTACCACCAGCAGAGATATGAGGATAGGAGAGACCCAGTACTTC. The chain couples TRBV15 to TRBJ2-5; D is uncertain. This CDR3 is 15 amino acids long. Germline-derived CDR1 and CDR2 are LNHNV and YYDKDF (reference sequence).

The V call is TRBV4-3, the J call TRBJ1-5; D gene ambiguous. The germline V gene has CDR1 LGHNA and CDR2 YSLEER. V shed 0 bases and J shed 4 bases, with 10 bases lying between them. The length of the CDR3 is 15 residues. The CDR3 DNA is TGCGCCAGCAGCCAAGATAGTGACGGAAATCAGCCCCAGCATTTT. Translation gives CASSQDSDGNQPQHF.

In this sample, this clonotype turned up once. A junction boundary mismatches the germline segment, possibly from a read error. J is TRBJ2-5 and V is TRBV20-1, with TRBD2 matching 7 bases. Germline CDR1 DFQATT, CDR2 SNEGSKA (reference sequence). This CDR3 is built from 14 residues. This CDR3 is CRARDPREGETQYF. CDR3 DNA sequence: TGCCGTGCTAGAGATCCAAGGGAGGGAGAGACCCAGTACTTC.

There are many counts of this clonotype. The chain joins TRBV12-3 or TRBV12-4 to TRBJ2-5, with 8 positions matching TRBD1. This CDR3 has 14 amino acids. J gave up 4 bases and V 6 bases, and 7 bases lay outside the gene matches. The CDR3 nucleotides read TGTGCCAGCAGCTCGACAGGGGATGGAGAGACCCAGTACTTC. This gives the protein CASSSTGDGETQYF.